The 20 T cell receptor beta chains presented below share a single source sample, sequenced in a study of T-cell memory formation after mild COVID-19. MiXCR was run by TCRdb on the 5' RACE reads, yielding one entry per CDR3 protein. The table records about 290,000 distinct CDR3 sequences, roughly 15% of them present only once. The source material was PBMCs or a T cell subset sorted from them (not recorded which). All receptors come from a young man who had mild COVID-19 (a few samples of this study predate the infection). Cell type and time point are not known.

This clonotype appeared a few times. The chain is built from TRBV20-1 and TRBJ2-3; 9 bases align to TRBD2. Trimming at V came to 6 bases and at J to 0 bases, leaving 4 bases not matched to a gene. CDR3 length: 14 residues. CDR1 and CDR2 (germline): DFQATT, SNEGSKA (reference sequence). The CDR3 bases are TGCAGTGCCCCCGGGACTAGCAGCACAGATACGCAGTATTTT. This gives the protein CSAPGTSSTDTQYF.

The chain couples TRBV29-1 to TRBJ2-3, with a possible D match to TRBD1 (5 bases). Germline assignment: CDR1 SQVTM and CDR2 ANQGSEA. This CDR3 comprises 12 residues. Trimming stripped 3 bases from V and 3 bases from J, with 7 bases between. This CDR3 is CSVDHRTDTQYF. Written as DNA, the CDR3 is TGCAGCGTTGATCACAGGACAGATACGCAGTATTTT.

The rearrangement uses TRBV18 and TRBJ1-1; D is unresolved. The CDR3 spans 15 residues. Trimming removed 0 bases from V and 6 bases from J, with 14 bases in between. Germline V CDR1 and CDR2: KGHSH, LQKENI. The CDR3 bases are TGTGCCAGCTCACCACCGGTGGTGGGAAGGTCTGAAGCTTTCTTT. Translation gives CASSPPVVGRSEAFF.

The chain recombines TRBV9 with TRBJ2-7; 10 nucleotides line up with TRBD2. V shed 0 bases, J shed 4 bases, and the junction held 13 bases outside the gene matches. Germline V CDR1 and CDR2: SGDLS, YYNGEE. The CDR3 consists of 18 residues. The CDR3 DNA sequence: TGTGCCAGCAGCGTAGGGGTCTGGAAGCGGGGGGGCCGGTACGAGCAGTACTTC. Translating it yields CASSVGVWKRGGRYEQYF.

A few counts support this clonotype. The CDR3 nucleotides read TGTGCCAGCAGCGCCCAAGGGCAGATGTATTTT. This sequence encodes CASSAQGQMYF. V gene TRBV9 combines with J gene TRBJ2-3; no firm D call. Germline V gene data show CDR1 as SGDLS and CDR2 as YYNGEE. Trimming took off 3 bases at V and 14 bases at J, with 13 bases between the two ends. The CDR3 extends over 11 amino acids.

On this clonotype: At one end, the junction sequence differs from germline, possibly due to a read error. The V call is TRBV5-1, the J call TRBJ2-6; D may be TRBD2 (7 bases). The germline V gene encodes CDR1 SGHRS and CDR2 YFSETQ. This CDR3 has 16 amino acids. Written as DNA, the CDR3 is TGCGCCAGCAGCTTGGAGGCGGGGGCTGGGGCCAAAGTCCTGACTTTC. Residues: CASSLEAGAGAKVLTF.

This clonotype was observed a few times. The CDR3 DNA is TGCGCCAGCAGCCAAGGTCGTCCTGCAGGGTCAAACATTCAGTACTTC. This codes for CASSQGRPAGSNIQYF. The chain recombines TRBV4-3 with TRBJ2-4; possibly TRBD1 for D (5 bases). Germline V gene lookup returns CDR1 LGHNA and CDR2 YSLEER. V was cut by 1 base and J by 6 bases, with 16 bases left in between. This CDR3 is built from 16 residues.

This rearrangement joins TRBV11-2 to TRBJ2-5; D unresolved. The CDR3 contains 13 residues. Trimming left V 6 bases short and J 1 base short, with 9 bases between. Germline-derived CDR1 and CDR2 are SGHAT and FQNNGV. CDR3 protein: CASSQDPQETQYF. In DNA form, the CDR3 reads TGTGCCAGCAGTCAAGACCCCCAAGAGACCCAGTACTTC.

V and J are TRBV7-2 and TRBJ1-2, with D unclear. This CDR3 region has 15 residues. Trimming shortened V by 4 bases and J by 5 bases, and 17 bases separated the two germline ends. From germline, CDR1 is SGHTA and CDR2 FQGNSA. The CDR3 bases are TGTGCCAGCAGCTGGAAACACGCCGCGGGGTATGGCTACACCTTC. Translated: CASSWKHAAGYGYTF.

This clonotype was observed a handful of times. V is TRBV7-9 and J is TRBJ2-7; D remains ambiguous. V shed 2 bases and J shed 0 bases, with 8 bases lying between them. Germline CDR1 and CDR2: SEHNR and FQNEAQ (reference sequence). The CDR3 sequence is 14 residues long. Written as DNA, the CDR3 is TGTGCCAGCAGCTTATTCGAGAGCTCCTACGAGCAGTACTTC. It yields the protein CASSLFESSYEQYF. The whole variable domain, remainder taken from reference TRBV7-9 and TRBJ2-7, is DTGVSQNPRHKITKRGQNVTFRCDPISEHNRLYWYRQTLGQGPEFLTYFQNEAQLEKSRLLSDRFSAERPKGSFSTLEIQRTEQGDSAMYLCASSLFESSYEQYFGPGTRLTVT.

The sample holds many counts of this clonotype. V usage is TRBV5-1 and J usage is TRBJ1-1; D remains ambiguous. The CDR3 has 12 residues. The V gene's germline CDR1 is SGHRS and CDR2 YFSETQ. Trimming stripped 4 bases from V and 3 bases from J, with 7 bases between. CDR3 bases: TGCGCCAGCAGCCCGGGGTACACTGAAGCTTTCTTT. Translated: CASSPGYTEAFF.

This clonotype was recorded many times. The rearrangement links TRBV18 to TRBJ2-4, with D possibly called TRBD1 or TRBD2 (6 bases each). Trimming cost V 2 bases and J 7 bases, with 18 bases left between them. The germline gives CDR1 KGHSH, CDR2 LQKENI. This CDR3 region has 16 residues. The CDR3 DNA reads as TGTGCCAGCTCACCAGTACCCGGGGGCGGAAGGAACATTCAGTACTTC. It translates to CASSPVPGGGRNIQYF.

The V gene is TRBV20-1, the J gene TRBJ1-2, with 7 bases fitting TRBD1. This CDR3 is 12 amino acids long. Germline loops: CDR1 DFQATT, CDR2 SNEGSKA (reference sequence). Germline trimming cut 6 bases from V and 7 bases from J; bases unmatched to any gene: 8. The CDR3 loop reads CSATEGAGGYTF. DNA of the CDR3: TGCAGTGCCACAGAGGGGGCGGGTGGCTACACCTTC.

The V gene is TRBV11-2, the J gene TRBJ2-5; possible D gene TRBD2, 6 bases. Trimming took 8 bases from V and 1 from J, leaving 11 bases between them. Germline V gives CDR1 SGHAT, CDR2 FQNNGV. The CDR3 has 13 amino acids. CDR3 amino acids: CASAGGRQETQYF. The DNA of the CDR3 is TGTGCCAGCGCCGGGGGACGCCAAGAGACCCAGTACTTC.

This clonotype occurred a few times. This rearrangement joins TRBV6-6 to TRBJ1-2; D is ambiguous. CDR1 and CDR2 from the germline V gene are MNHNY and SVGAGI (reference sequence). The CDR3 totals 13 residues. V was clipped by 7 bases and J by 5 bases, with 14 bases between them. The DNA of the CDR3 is TGTGCCAGCACCCTAATGACCGGGTATGGCTACACCTTC. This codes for CASTLMTGYGYTF.

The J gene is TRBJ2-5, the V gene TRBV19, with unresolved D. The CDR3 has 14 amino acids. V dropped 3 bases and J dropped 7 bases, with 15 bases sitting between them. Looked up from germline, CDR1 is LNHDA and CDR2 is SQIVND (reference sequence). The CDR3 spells CASSIQPTEGTQYF. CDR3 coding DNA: TGTGCCAGTAGTATCCAACCTACCGAAGGGACCCAGTACTTC.

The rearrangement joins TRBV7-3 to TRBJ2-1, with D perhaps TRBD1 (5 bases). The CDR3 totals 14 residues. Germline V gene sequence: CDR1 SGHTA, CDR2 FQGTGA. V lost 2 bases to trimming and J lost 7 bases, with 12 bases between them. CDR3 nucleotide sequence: TGTGCCAGCAGCTTATTAGGGGCAGCGAATGAGCAGTTCTTC. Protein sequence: CASSLLGAANEQFF.

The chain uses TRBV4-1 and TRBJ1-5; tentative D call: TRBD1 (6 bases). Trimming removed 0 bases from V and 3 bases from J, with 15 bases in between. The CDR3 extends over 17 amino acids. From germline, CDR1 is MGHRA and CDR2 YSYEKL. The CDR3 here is CASSQDPGALNNQPQHF. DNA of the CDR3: TGCGCCAGCAGCCAAGACCCAGGGGCGTTGAACAATCAGCCCCAGCATTTT.

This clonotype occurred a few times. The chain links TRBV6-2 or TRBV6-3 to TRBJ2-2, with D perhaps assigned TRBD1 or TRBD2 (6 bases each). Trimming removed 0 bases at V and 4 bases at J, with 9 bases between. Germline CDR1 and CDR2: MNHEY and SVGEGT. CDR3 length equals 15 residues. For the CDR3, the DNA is TGTGCCAGCAGTTACTCCACGGGGGCCACCGGGGAGCTGTTTTTT. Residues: CASSYSTGATGELFF.

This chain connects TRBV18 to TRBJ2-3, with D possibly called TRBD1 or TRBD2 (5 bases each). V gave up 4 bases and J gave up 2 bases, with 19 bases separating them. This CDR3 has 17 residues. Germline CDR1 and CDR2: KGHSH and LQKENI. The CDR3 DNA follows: TGTGCCAGCTCACGGAGACAGAGGGGATGGGACACAGATACGCAGTATTTT. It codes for CASSRRQRGWDTDTQYF. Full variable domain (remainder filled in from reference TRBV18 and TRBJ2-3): NAGVMQNPRHLVRRRGQEARLRCSPMKGHSHVYWYRQLPEEGLKFMVYLQKENIIDESGMPKERFSAEFPKEGPSILRIQQVVRGDSAAYFCASSRRQRGWDTDTQYFGPGTRLTVL.